This T cell receptor (beta chain) is from a study of cytomegalovirus exposure and HLA in healthy donors. Overall study results and limits: A classifier reportedly called cytomegalovirus status with high sensitivity and specificity.

With 60 Vbeta and 13 Jbeta primers, the PCR was carried out. Libraries were prepared by immunoSEQ multiplex PCR; TCRdb keeps only in-frame clonotypes and omits some of them. This repertoire shows 150,000 to 200,000 clones, over 60% found once; its top ten account for around 1.5%. As to this clone: Its antigen is as yet unknown.

The CDR3 loop spans 13 amino acids. V was clipped by 2 bases and J by 6 bases, with 10 bases between them. CDR1 is MGHDK and CDR2 is SYGVNS in the germline V gene. Source material: PBMCs. The V and J genes are TRBV25-1 and TRBJ1-1; the D is unclear. This sequence was found in a girl aged 5 to 17 in good health and CMV-seronegative. CDR3 bases: TGTGCCAGCAGTGAAATTGGGAGAGCTGAAGCTTTCTTT. It codes for CASSEIGRAEAFF. The whole variable domain, filled in from reference TRBV25-1 and TRBJ1-1, reads EADIYQTPRYLVIGTGKKITLECSQTMGHDKMYWYQQDPGMELHLIHYSYGVNSTEKGDLSSESTVSRIRTEHFPLTLESARPSHTSQYLCASSEIGRAEAFFGQGTRLTVV.